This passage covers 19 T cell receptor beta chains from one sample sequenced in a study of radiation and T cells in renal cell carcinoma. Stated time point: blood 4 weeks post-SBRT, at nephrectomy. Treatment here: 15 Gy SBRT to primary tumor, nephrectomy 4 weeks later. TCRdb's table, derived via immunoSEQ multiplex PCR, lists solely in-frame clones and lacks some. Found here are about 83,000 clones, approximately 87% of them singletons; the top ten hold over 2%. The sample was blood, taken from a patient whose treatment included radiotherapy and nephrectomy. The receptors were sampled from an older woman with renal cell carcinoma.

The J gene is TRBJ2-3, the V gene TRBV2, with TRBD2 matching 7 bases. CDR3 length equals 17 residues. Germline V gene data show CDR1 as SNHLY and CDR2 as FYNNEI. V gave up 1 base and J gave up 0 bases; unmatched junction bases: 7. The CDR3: CASSEDQRGSSTDTQYF. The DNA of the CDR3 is TGTGCCAGCAGTGAAGATCAGCGGGGCTCTAGCACAGATACGCAGTATTTT.

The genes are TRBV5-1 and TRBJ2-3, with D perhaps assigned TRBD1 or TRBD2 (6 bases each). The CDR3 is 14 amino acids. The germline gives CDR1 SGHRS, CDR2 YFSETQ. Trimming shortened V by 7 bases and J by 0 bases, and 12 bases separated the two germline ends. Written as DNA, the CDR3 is TGCGCCAGCGGTGACGGGGGCAGCACAGATACGCAGTATTTT. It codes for CASGDGGSTDTQYF.

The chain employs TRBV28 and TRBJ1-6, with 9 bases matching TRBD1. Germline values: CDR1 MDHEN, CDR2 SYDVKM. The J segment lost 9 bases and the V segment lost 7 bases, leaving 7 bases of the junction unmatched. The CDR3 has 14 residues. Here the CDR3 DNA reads TGTGCCAGCATCCGAGACAGGGGGAGTTCACCCCTCCACTTT. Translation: CASIRDRGSSPLHF.

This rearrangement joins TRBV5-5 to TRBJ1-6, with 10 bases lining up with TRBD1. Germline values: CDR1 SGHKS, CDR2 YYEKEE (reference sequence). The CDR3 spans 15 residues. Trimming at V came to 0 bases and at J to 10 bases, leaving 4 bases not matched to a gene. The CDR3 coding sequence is TGTGCCAGCAGCTTGGGGGGGACAGGGGTCTCACCCCTCCACTTT. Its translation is CASSLGGTGVSPLHF.

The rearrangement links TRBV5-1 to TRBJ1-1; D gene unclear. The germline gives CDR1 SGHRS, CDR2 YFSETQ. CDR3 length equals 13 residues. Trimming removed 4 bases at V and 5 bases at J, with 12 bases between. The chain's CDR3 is CASSPRYDTEAFF. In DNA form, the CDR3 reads TGCGCCAGCAGCCCCCGTTATGATACTGAAGCTTTCTTT.

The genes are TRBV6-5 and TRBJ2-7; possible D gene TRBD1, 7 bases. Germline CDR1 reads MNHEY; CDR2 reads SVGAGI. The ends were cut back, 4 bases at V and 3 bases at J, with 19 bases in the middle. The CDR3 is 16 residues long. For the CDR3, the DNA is TGTGCCAGCAGTTCCCGGGGGCAGGGGGGCGTCTACGAGCAGTACTTC. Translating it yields CASSSRGQGGVYEQYF.

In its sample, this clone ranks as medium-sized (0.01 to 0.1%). DNA for the CDR3: TGCGCCAGCAGCTACTCTGGGAGCTACACCTTC. It specifies CASSYSGSYTF. The chain uses TRBV5-1 and TRBJ1-2; no clear D. Germline V CDR1 and CDR2: SGHRS, YFSETQ. V was cut by 3 bases and J by 9 bases, with 9 bases left in between. The CDR3 sequence is 11 residues long. Together with reference TRBV5-1 and TRBJ1-2, the CDR3 gives the full variable domain: KAGVTQTPRYLIKTRGQQVTLSCSPISGHRSVSWYQQTPGQGLQFLFEYFSETQRNKGNFPGRFSGRQFSNSRSEMNVSTLELGDSALYLCASSYSGSYTFGSGTRLTVV.

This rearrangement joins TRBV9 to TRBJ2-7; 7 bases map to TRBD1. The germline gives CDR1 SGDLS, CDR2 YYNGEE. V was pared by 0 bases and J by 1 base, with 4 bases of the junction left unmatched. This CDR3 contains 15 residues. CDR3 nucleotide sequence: TGTGCCAGCAGCGTAGGACAGGGTTTTTCCTACGAGCAGTACTTC. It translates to CASSVGQGFSYEQYF.

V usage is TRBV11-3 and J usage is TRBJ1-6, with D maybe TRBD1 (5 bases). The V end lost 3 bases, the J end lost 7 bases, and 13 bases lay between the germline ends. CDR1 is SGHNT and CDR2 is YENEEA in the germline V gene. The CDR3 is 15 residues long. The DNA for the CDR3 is TGTGCCAGCAGCTTGGGTCGACAGCAGAATTCACCCCTCCACTTT. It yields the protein CASSLGRQQNSPLHF.

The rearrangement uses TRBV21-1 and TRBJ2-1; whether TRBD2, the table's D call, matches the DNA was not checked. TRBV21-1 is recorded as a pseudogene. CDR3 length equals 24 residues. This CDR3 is CASSKEPGGGYGSGTTLSYNEQFF. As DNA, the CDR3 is TGTGCCAGCAGCAAAGAACCGGGGGGCGGGTATGGTAGCGGGACCACCCTGTCCTACAATGAGCAGTTCTTC.

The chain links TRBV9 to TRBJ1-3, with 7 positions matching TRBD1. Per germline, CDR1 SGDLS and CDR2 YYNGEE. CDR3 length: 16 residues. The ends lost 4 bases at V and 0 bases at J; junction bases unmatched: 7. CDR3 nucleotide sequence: TGTGCCAGCAGCACAGGGGAGGGATACTCTGGAAACACCATATATTTT. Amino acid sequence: CASSTGEGYSGNTIYF.

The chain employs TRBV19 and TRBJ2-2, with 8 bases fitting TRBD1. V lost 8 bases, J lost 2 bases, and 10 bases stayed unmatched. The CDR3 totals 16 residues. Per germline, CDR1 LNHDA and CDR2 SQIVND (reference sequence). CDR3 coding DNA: TGTGCCAGTGGTACAGGGGGGATATCCAACACCGGGGAGCTGTTTTTT. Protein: CASGTGGISNTGELFF.

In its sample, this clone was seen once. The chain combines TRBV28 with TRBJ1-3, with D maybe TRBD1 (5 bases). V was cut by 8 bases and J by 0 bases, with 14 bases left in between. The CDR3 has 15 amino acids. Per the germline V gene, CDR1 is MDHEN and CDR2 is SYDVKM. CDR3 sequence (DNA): TGTGCCAGCGGAGGGACCCCCAACTCTGGAAACACCATATATTTT. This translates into CASGGTPNSGNTIYF. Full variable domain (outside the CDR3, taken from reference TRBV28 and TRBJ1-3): DVKVTQSSRYLVKRTGEKVFLECVQDMDHENMFWYRQDPGLGLRLIYFSYDVKMKEKGDIPEGYSVSREKKERFSLILESASTNQTSMYLCASGGTPNSGNTIYFGEGSWLTVV.

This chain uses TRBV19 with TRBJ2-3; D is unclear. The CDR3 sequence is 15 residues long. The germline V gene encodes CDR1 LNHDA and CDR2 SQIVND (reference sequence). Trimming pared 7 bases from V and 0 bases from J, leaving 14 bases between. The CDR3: CASTQTALSTDTQYF. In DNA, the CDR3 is TGTGCCAGTACCCAAACAGCCCTTAGCACAGATACGCAGTATTTT.

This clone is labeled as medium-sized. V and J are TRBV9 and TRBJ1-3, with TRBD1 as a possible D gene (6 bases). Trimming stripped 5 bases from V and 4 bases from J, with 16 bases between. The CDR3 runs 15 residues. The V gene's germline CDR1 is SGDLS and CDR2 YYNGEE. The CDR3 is CASSSDGTPGNTIYF. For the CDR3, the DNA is TGTGCCAGCAGTAGCGACGGGACACCCGGAAACACCATATATTTT.

The CDR3 bases are TGTGCCAGTACCCGGACCGGCGGGGGTGGATCGGACACTGAAGCTTTCTTT. Its protein is CASTRTGGGGSDTEAFF. J is TRBJ1-1 and V is TRBV19, with TRBD1 as a possible D gene (5 bases). Germline-derived CDR1 and CDR2 are LNHDA and SQIVND (reference sequence). The CDR3 is made up of 17 amino acids. The V and J ends lost 7 bases and 3 bases respectively, with 24 bases between them.

The CDR3 DNA reads as TGCGCCAGCAGCCCGGGACCCCCCTACGAGCAGTACTTC. Translation gives CASSPGPPYEQYF. The chain employs TRBV5-1 and TRBJ2-7; D may match TRBD1 or TRBD2 (5 bases each). Between the trimmed V and J ends, which lost 4 bases and 2 bases, there was a span of 10 bases. The CDR3 is 13 residues long. The germline gives CDR1 SGHRS, CDR2 YFSETQ. The whole variable domain, filled in from reference TRBV5-1 and TRBJ2-7, reads KAGVTQTPRYLIKTRGQQVTLSCSPISGHRSVSWYQQTPGQGLQFLFEYFSETQRNKGNFPGRFSGRQFSNSRSEMNVSTLELGDSALYLCASSPGPPYEQYFGPGTRLTVT.

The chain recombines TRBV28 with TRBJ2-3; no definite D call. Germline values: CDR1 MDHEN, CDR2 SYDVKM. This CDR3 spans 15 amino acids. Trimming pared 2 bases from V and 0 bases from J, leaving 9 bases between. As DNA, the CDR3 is TGTGCCAGCAGTTTAAATCCAGACAGCACAGATACGCAGTATTTT. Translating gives CASSLNPDSTDTQYF.

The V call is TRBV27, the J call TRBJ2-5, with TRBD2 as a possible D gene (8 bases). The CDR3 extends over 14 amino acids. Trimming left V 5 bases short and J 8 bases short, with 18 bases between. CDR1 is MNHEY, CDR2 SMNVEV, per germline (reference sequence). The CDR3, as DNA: TGTGCCAGCAGTCGGGAGGGGGCCTTCGGAACCCAGTACTTC. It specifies CASSREGAFGTQYF.